This TCR beta chain was captured by sequencing in a study of blood T cell repertoires in COVID-19. Per the original data handling: Nucleated cell number was recorded as an estimate derived from reference gene primer amplification. The data were produced by immunoSEQ multiplex PCR, yet TCRdb's version contains in-frame clones alone and is incomplete. V, J and clone size reflect that table, while D and trimming were determined from the DNA. The sample holds over 95,000 clones, 80% to 90% seen once. With respect to this clone: The same CDR3 is also encoded by other DNA sequences in this sample.

The CDR3 is 14 amino acids. Germline V gene lookup returns CDR1 SEHNR and CDR2 FQNEAQ (reference sequence). The V gene lost 1 base and the J gene lost 2 bases, with 9 bases spanning the gap. The sample was peripheral blood. This sequence joins TRBV7-9 and TRBJ2-7; TRBD2 is a possible D gene (5 bases). The TCR was taken from a human donor in a cohort sampled during active COVID-19. The CDR3 here is CASSLGTGTYEQYF. The CDR3 bases are TGTGCCAGCAGCTTAGGAACGGGAACCTACGAGCAGTACTTC. The full variable domain, completed using reference TRBV7-9 and TRBJ2-7, is DTGVSQNPRHKITKRGQNVTFRCDPISEHNRLYWYRQTLGQGPEFLTYFQNEAQLEKSRLLSDRFSAERPKGSFSTLEIQRTEQGDSAMYLCASSLGTGTYEQYFGPGTRLTVT.